The 17 T cell receptor beta chains below all came from one sample that was sequenced in a study of glioma-infiltrating T cells after dendritic cell vaccination. As for time point: after dendritic cell vaccination, including at tumor progression/relapse. The protocol was immunoSEQ multiplex PCR, while the TCRdb copy is restricted to in-frame clones and leaves out a portion. This sample has about 50,000 clones, with about 91% found just once. The material was blood, obtained after dendritic cell vaccination. The origin of the receptors is a human donor with glioblastoma.

The J gene is TRBJ1-1, the V gene TRBV4-1; no reliable D call. This CDR3 has 16 amino acids. Trimming stripped 1 base from V and 1 base from J, with 13 bases between. Germline assignment: CDR1 MGHRA and CDR2 YSYEKL. CDR3 bases: TGCGCCAGCAGCCAAGTTCGAGGCTCTGCGAACACTGAAGCTTTCTTT. It yields the protein CASSQVRGSANTEAFF.

This chain joins TRBV6-5 and TRBJ1-2; D is perhaps TRBD1 (6 bases). The CDR3 runs 14 residues. V lost 5 bases and J lost 2, with 12 bases in between. In germline, CDR1 is MNHEY, CDR2 SVGAGI. The CDR3 sequence: CASSTFTGNYGYTF. The DNA of the CDR3 is TGTGCCAGCAGTACCTTCACAGGGAACTATGGCTACACCTTC.

The chain uses TRBV5-6 and TRBJ2-2; maybe TRBD1 (6 bases). The CDR3 extends over 15 amino acids. The V and J ends lost 4 bases and 3 bases respectively, with 13 bases between them. CDR1 is SGHDT and CDR2 is YYEEEE in the germline V gene. The CDR3 is CASSTWTDHTGELFF. DNA of the CDR3: TGTGCCAGCAGCACATGGACAGACCACACCGGGGAGCTGTTTTTT.

This chain connects TRBV5-1 to TRBJ1-4; 7 bases line up with TRBD1. V was clipped by 0 bases and J by 8 bases; unmatched bases: 7. CDR3 length equals 15 residues. The V gene's germline CDR1 is SGHRS and CDR2 YFSETQ. The CDR3 DNA is TGCGCCAGCAGCTTGGCCGCCAGGGGGGAGGAAAAACTGTTTTTT. Amino acid sequence: CASSLAARGEEKLFF.

The chain uses TRBV27 and TRBJ2-7, with 8 bases lining up with TRBD2. The CDR3 extends over 17 amino acids. The germline V gene has CDR1 MNHEY and CDR2 SMNVEV (reference sequence). Germline trimming cut 3 bases from V and 2 bases from J; bases unmatched to any gene: 12. The CDR3 spells CASSFRLTSGLTYEQYF. CDR3 nucleotides: TGTGCCAGCAGTTTCCGCCTTACTAGCGGCCTTACCTACGAGCAGTACTTC.

The V and J genes are TRBV6-1 and TRBJ2-1; D not certain. Germline V gene data show CDR1 as MNHNS and CDR2 as SASEGT. The CDR3 is 14 amino acids. V was trimmed by 2 bases and J by 7 bases, leaving 12 bases between them. CDR3 in amino acids: CASSEFVSLNEQFF. The CDR3 nucleotides read TGTGCCAGCAGTGAATTTGTTAGTCTTAATGAGCAGTTCTTC.

V is TRBV6-5 and J is TRBJ2-3, with D possibly matching TRBD2 (5 bases). V was shortened by 8 bases and J by 0 bases, with 9 bases between the two germline ends. Germline-derived CDR1 and CDR2 are MNHEY and SVGAGI. This CDR3 has 13 amino acids. As DNA, the CDR3 is TGTGCCAGCCGTCGGGGAAGCACAGATACGCAGTATTTT. Encoded protein: CASRRGSTDTQYF.

The chain employs TRBV11-2 and TRBJ2-3, with 7 bases identical to TRBD2. V lost 6 bases to trimming and J lost 6 bases; unmatched junction nucleotides: 6. CDR1 and CDR2 (germline): SGHAT, FQNNGV. The CDR3 is 13 amino acids. Here the CDR3 reads CASSMAGVDTQYF. CDR3 coding DNA: TGTGCCAGCAGTATGGCGGGAGTTGATACGCAGTATTTT.

This chain uses TRBV11-3 with TRBJ1-1; perhaps TRBD1 as D (6 bases). The CDR3 extends over 15 amino acids. Germline CDR1 is SGHNT and CDR2 is YENEEA. V lost 1 base, J lost 4 bases, and 13 bases lay in between. The CDR3 coding sequence is TGTGCCAGCAGCTTAGGAACGGGGGGCGGCACTGAAGCTTTCTTT. Its translation: CASSLGTGGGTEAFF.

V usage is TRBV2 and J usage is TRBJ1-2; 11 bases are a match to TRBD1. V was clipped by 8 bases and J by 8 bases; unmatched bases: 7. The CDR3 covers 13 residues. Germline CDR1 and CDR2: SNHLY and FYNNEI. The chain's CDR3 is CASGTGTGGGYTF. CDR3 DNA: TGTGCCAGCGGCACCGGGACAGGGGGAGGCTACACCTTC. The complete variable domain, with remaining parts taken from reference TRBV2 and TRBJ1-2, reads EPEVTQTPSHQVTQMGQEVILRCVPISNHLYFYWYRQILGQKVEFLVSFYNNEISEKSEIFDDQFSVERPDGSNFTLKIRSTKLEDSAMYFCASGTGTGGGYTFGSGTRLTVV.

CDR3 residues: CASRGQWGTEAFF. The DNA of the CDR3 is TGTGCCAGCAGGGGACAGTGGGGCACTGAAGCTTTCTTT. The chain links TRBV25-1 to TRBJ1-1; 7 bases are a match to TRBD1. V gave up 6 bases and J gave up 4 bases; unmatched junction bases: 5. From germline, CDR1 is MGHDK and CDR2 SYGVNS. The CDR3 is 13 residues long.

This chain connects TRBV7-6 to TRBJ2-5; D might be TRBD2 (5 bases). This CDR3 has 15 residues. V shed 1 base and J shed 1 base, with 10 bases lying between them. Germline CDR1 reads SGHVS; CDR2 reads FNYEAQ. The DNA for the CDR3 is TGTGCCAGCAGCTTAGGGAGACTACTCCAAGAGACCCAGTACTTC. Amino acids: CASSLGRLLQETQYF.

The sample holds a few counts of this clone. This chain joins TRBV19 and TRBJ1-3; possible D gene TRBD1, 5 bases. The CDR3 is 14 residues long. V was trimmed by 8 bases and J by 0 bases, leaving 11 bases between them. Per the germline V gene, CDR1 is LNHDA and CDR2 is SQIVND (reference sequence). CDR3 nucleotide sequence: TGTGCCAGTGTCTACAGGAACTCTGGAAACACCATATATTTT. Translating gives CASVYRNSGNTIYF.

The chain employs TRBV30 and TRBJ2-7; the D is unclear. Germline V lookup: CDR1 GTSNPN, CDR2 SVGIG (reference sequence). V gave up 3 bases and J gave up 4 bases, with 19 bases separating them. The CDR3 is 15 amino acids. The CDR3 bases are TGTGCCTGGAGACCGCTCGGCTCGGGTGGGTACGAGCAGTACTTC. Translated, it gives CAWRPLGSGGYEQYF. Drawing the rest from reference TRBV30 and TRBJ2-7, the complete variable domain is SQTIHQWPATLVQPVGSPLSLECTVEGTSNPNLYWYRQAAGRGLQLLFYSVGIGQISSEVPQNLSASRPQDRQFILSSKKLLLSDSGFYLCAWRPLGSGGYEQYFGPGTRLTVT.

The CDR3 spells CASSLALQGGSYGYTF. The CDR3 DNA follows: TGCGCCAGCAGCTTGGCCCTACAGGGGGGCTCCTATGGCTACACCTTC. The genes are TRBV5-1 and TRBJ1-2; 8 bases map to TRBD1. This CDR3 has 16 amino acids. Losses at the gene ends were 0 bases for V and 4 bases for J; bases not matched to a gene: 8. The germline V gene has CDR1 SGHRS and CDR2 YFSETQ.

The rearrangement joins TRBV28 to TRBJ2-5; D not certain. The ends were cut back, 3 bases at V and 5 bases at J, with 13 bases in the middle. Per germline, CDR1 MDHEN and CDR2 SYDVKM. The CDR3 spans 14 residues. CDR3 sequence: CASSFPTRSETQYF. The CDR3 bases are TGTGCCAGCAGTTTTCCCACCCGGAGCGAGACCCAGTACTTC.

The rearrangement uses TRBV4-2 and TRBJ2-1; 10 bases map to TRBD2. The CDR3 extends over 18 amino acids. Germline V gene data show CDR1 as LGHNA and CDR2 as YNFKEQ. V shed 0 bases and J 3 bases; nucleotides not matched to a gene: 8. The CDR3 bases are TGTGCCAGCAGCCAAGATCCCCTACTAGCGGGGAACTACAATGAGCAGTTCTTC. Amino acids: CASSQDPLLAGNYNEQFF.